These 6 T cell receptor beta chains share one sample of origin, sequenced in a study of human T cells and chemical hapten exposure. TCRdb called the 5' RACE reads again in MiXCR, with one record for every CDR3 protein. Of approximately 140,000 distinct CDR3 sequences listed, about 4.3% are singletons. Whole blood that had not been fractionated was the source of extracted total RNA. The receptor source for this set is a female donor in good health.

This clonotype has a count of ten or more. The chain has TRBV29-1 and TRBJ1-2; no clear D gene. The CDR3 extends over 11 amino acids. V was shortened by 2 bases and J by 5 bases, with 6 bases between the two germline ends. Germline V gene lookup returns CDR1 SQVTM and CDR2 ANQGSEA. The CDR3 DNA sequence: TGCAGCGTTGAAAGGGCATATGGCTACACCTTC. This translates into CSVERAYGYTF.

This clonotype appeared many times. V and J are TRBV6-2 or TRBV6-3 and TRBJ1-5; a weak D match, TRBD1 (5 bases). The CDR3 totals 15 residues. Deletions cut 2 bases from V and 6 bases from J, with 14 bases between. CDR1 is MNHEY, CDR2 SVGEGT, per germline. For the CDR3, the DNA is TGTGCCAGCAGTTACGACGAGGGACTTGGTCAGCCCCAGCATTTT. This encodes CASSYDEGLGQPQHF.

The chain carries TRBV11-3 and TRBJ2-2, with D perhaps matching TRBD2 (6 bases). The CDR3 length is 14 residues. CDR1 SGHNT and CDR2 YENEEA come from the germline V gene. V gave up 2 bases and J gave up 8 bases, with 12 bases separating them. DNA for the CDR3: TGTGCCAGCAGCTTATCCCGCGGGACTGGGGAGCTGTTTTTT. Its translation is CASSLSRGTGELFF.

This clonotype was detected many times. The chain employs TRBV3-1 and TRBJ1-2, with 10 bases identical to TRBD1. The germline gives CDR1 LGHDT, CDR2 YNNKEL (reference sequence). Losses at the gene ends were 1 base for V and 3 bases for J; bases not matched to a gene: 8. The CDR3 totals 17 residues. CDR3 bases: TGTGCCAGCAGCCAAGTGTCGGGGACAGGGGCAGACTATGGCTACACCTTC. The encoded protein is CASSQVSGTGADYGYTF.

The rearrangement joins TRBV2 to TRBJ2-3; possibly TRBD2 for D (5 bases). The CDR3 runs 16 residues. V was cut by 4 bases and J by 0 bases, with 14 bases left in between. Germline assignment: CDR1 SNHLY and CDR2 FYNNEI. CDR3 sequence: CASSVRLERSTDTQYF. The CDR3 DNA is TGTGCCAGCAGTGTGCGATTGGAGCGGAGCACAGATACGCAGTATTTT.

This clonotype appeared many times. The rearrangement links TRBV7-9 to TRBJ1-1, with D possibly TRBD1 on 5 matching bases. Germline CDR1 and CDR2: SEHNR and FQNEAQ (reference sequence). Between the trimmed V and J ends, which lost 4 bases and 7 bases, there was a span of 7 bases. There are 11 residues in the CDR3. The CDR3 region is CASSSGIEAFF. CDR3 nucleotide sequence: TGTGCCAGCAGCTCAGGGATTGAAGCTTTCTTT. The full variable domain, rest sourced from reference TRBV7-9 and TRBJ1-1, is DTGVSQNPRHKITKRGQNVTFRCDPISEHNRLYWYRQTLGQGPEFLTYFQNEAQLEKSRLLSDRFSAERPKGSFSTLEIQRTEQGDSAMYLCASSSGIEAFFGQGTRLTVV.